One sample yielded the 9 T cell receptor beta chains listed below, sequenced in a study of blood T cell repertoires in COVID-19. Clones were sequenced by immunoSEQ multiplex PCR, and TCRdb holds only the in-frame ones, with some missing. Among roughly 430,000 clones listed, about 88% were seen once. Sequencing input: PBMCs or T cells enriched from blood (not recorded which). These receptors were collected from a woman aged 18-30 years who had been exposed to COVID-19.

The rearrangement joins TRBV28 to TRBJ1-4; 7 bases match TRBD1. V trimming: 5 bases; J trimming: 8 bases; junction bases outside the gene matches: 11. Per the germline V gene, CDR1 is MDHEN and CDR2 is SYDVKM. The length of the CDR3 is 15 residues. CDR3 coding DNA: TGTGCCAGCAGTCCGACAGGGCGTAGCGGCGAAAAACTGTTTTTT. Its protein is CASSPTGRSGEKLFF.

The chain carries TRBV6-1 and TRBJ1-2, with D possibly being TRBD1 (6 bases). The germline gives CDR1 MNHNS, CDR2 SASEGT. The V end lost 3 bases, the J end lost 9 bases, and 20 bases lay between the germline ends. The CDR3 consists of 15 residues. This chain's CDR3 is CASSEKGQGSVSYTF. The CDR3 DNA follows: TGTGCCAGCAGTGAGAAGGGGCAGGGGAGTGTGAGCTACACCTTC.

The J gene is TRBJ1-1, the V gene TRBV30; tentatively, D is TRBD1 (5 bases). Germline CDR1 GTSNPN, CDR2 SVGIG (reference sequence). This CDR3 is built from 13 residues. Trimming pared 8 bases from V and 3 bases from J, leaving 16 bases between. The CDR3 region has the DNA TGTGCCCGGAACACGGCGGGGGACACTGAAGCTTTCTTT. It is translated as CARNTAGDTEAFF.

The rearrangement joins TRBV7-2 to TRBJ2-7; 9 bases are shared with TRBD1. This CDR3 spans 18 amino acids. Germline trimming cut 2 bases from V and 6 bases from J; bases unmatched to any gene: 17. Germline CDR1 is SGHTA and CDR2 is FQGNSA. CDR3: CASSLFPEVVTGGLEQYF. The CDR3 nucleotides are TGTGCCAGCAGCTTATTCCCCGAAGTGGTGACAGGGGGTCTCGAGCAGTACTTC. Combining the CDR3 with reference TRBV7-2 and TRBJ2-7 gives the whole variable domain GAGVSQSPSNKVTEKGKDVELRCDPISGHTALYWYRQSLGQGLEFLIYFQGNSAPDKSGLPSDRFSAERTGGSVSTLTIQRTQQEDSAVYLCASSLFPEVVTGGLEQYFGPGTRLTVT.

Concerning this clone: With a much larger clone just one base away, this may be a read error. The chain links TRBV2 to TRBJ1-1; TRBD1 aligns across 7 bases. CDR1 is SNHLY and CDR2 is FYNNEI in the germline V gene. The CDR3 contains 11 residues. J was trimmed by 4 bases and V by 8 bases; bases with no gene match: 1. The CDR3 DNA sequence: TGTGCCAGCGCAGGGGGCACTGAAGCTTTCTTT. Translated: CASAGGTEAFF.

The V and J genes are TRBV3-1 (or the pseudogene TRBV3-2) and TRBJ2-1, with a weak D call TRBD2 (6 bases). Trimming removed 0 bases at V and 4 bases at J, with 13 bases between. Germline V gene lookup returns CDR1 LGHDT and CDR2 YNNKEL (reference sequence). The CDR3 runs to 16 residues. CDR3 coding DNA: TGTGCCAGCAGCCAAGAAGGGACGGGGGTTTACAATGAGCAGTTCTTC. This translates into CASSQEGTGVYNEQFF.

This clone was observed once. The J gene is TRBJ2-7, the V gene TRBV11-3; 9 bases map to TRBD1. Germline V gene data show CDR1 as SGHNT and CDR2 as YENEEA. V lost 8 bases to trimming and J lost 4 bases; unmatched junction nucleotides: 15. CDR3 size: 16 residues. The CDR3 nucleotides are TGTGCCAGCCTCTACCCGGGCCGGGACAGGGCATACGAGCAGTACTTC. It codes for CASLYPGRDRAYEQYF.

The chain couples TRBV6-1 to TRBJ1-1, with TRBD1 matching 8 bases. Germline CDR1 is MNHNS and CDR2 is SASEGT. There are 16 residues in the CDR3. V shed 2 bases, J shed 1 base, and the junction held 6 bases outside the gene matches. The CDR3, as DNA: TGTGCCAGCAGTGAAAGGCAGGGGGCTAGGAACACTGAAGCTTTCTTT. Translating it yields CASSERQGARNTEAFF.

This clone was seen a single time. The chain is built from TRBV11-3 and TRBJ2-7, with D tentatively TRBD2 (6 bases). Trimming removed 5 bases at V and 2 bases at J, with 10 bases between. Germline CDR1 SGHNT, CDR2 YENEEA. The CDR3 is made up of 13 amino acids. Here the CDR3 reads CASSPTGAYEQYF. Written as DNA, the CDR3 is TGTGCCAGCAGCCCGACGGGGGCCTACGAGCAGTACTTC.